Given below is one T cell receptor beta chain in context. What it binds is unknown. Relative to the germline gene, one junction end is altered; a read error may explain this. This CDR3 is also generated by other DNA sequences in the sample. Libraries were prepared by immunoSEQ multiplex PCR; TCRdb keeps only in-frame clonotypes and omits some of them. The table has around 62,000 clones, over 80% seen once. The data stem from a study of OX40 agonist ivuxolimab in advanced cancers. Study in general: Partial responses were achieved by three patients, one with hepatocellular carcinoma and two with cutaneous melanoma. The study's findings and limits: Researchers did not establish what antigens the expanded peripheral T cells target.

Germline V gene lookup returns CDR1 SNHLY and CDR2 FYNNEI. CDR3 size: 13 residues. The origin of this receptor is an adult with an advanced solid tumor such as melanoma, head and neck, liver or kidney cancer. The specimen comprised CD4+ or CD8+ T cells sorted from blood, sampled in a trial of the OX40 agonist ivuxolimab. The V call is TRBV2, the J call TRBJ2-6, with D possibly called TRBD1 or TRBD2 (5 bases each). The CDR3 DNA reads TGTGCCAGCAAGGGCTTCGGGGCTAACGTCCTGACTTTC. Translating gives CASKGFGANVLTF.